The 9 T cell receptor beta chains below all came from one sample that was sequenced in a study of long-term antiretroviral therapy in people with HIV. The assay, immunoSEQ v3.0, was run at survey level. Sequenced by immunoSEQ multiplex PCR; TCRdb stores in-frame clones only, minus some. The sample records some 26,000 clones, approximately 78% being singletons. Material: unsorted PBMCs, obtained 2.9 years after starting antiretroviral therapy. The receptors were gathered from a man aged 50-59 years with HIV.

This clone occurred once. The rearrangement uses TRBV7-9 and TRBJ2-7; 7 positions agree with TRBD1. There are 13 residues in the CDR3. J gave up 4 bases and V 3 bases, and 3 bases lay outside the gene matches. Per the germline V gene, CDR1 is SEHNR and CDR2 is FQNEAQ (reference sequence). The CDR3 region is CASSFTGEYEQYF. CDR3 nucleotide sequence: TGTGCCAGCAGCTTTACAGGGGAGTACGAGCAGTACTTC.

This chain connects TRBV2 to TRBJ2-2, with TRBD1 identical over 10 bases. Germline values: CDR1 SNHLY, CDR2 FYNNEI. V lost 6 bases and J lost 4; bases outside the gene matches: 8. The CDR3 runs to 16 residues. CDR3 residues: CASSLTGGAGTGELFF. The CDR3 bases are TGTGCCAGCAGCTTGACAGGGGGCGCGGGCACCGGGGAGCTGTTTTTT.

The rearrangement links TRBV5-6 to TRBJ2-1; TRBD2 might be the D (5 bases). V lost 1 base, J lost 7 bases, and 12 bases lay in between. The CDR3 runs to 14 residues. Germline V gene data show CDR1 as SGHDT and CDR2 as YYEEEE. Here the CDR3 DNA reads TGTGCCAGCAGCTTGTCGCTAGCCCCAAATGAGCAGTTCTTC. Encoded protein: CASSLSLAPNEQFF. The full variable domain, in which reference TRBV5-6 and TRBJ2-1 provide the parts outside the CDR3, is DAGVTQSPTHLIKTRGQQVTLRCSPKSGHDTVSWYQQALGQGPQFIFQYYEEEERQRGNFPDRFSGHQFPNYSSELNVNALLLGDSALYLCASSLSLAPNEQFFGPGTRLTVL.

This clone was counted a single time. V usage is TRBV6-5 and J usage is TRBJ1-1; no clear D. Between the trimmed V and J ends, which lost 2 bases and 5 bases, there was a span of 3 bases. This CDR3 is 11 amino acids long. Germline V CDR1 and CDR2: MNHEY, SVGAGI. This chain's CDR3 is CASSYGTEAFF. Here the CDR3 DNA reads TGTGCCAGCAGTTACGGGACTGAAGCTTTCTTT.

The chain carries TRBV10-3 and TRBJ2-2; possibly TRBD2 for D (6 bases). Germline V gene data show CDR1 as ENHRY and CDR2 as SYGVKD. V was trimmed by 8 bases and J by 3 bases, leaving 10 bases between them. There are 13 residues in the CDR3. The CDR3 here is CAIVTGDTGELFF. For the CDR3, the DNA is TGTGCCATCGTTACGGGGGACACCGGGGAGCTGTTTTTT.

This clone was recorded a few times. The gene calls are TRBV5-3 and TRBJ1-2; 7 bases fit TRBD1. TRBV5-3 is an open reading frame whose function is uncertain. J was trimmed by 4 bases and V by 5 bases; bases with no gene match: 11. This CDR3 comprises 15 residues. The CDR3 here is CARSPVGGKAYGYTF. CDR3 DNA sequence: TGTGCCAGAAGTCCGGTAGGGGGCAAGGCCTATGGCTACACCTTC.

This rearrangement joins TRBV5-8 to TRBJ1-2; D may be TRBD1 (5 bases). The CDR3 is 14 amino acids. Germline V CDR1 and CDR2: SGHTS, YDEGEE. Trimming took off 2 bases at V and 6 bases at J, with 14 bases between the two ends. Written as DNA, the CDR3 is TGTGCCAGCAGCTTCGGGGGGACGCGGGATGGCTACACCTTC. Translating gives CASSFGGTRDGYTF.

This rearrangement joins TRBV5-6 to TRBJ2-3, with D possibly being TRBD1 (6 bases). Trimming stripped 4 bases from V and 4 bases from J, with 19 bases between. The CDR3 is 16 residues long. Germline assignment: CDR1 SGHDT and CDR2 YYEEEE. CDR3 bases: TGTGCCAGCAGCATTACAAGGACAGTCAGCGCAGATACGCAGTATTTT. It yields the protein CASSITRTVSADTQYF.

The chain uses TRBV7-9 and TRBJ2-1; tentatively, D is TRBD1 (6 bases). CDR1 and CDR2 (germline): SEHNR, FQNEAQ (reference sequence). The germline V and J ends were trimmed by 5 bases and 6 bases, with 20 bases remaining between them. CDR3 length: 16 amino acids. The DNA for the CDR3 is TGTGCCAGCAGCGTAGAAGGTGTGGGGGCGTTCAATGAGCAGTTCTTC. This sequence encodes CASSVEGVGAFNEQFF.